Here is one T cell receptor beta chain with its context. In the original analysis: Nucleated cell number was recorded as an estimate derived from reference gene primer amplification. Clones were sequenced by immunoSEQ multiplex PCR, and TCRdb holds only the in-frame ones, with some missing. The V and J calls and the clone size are those of that table, but D and trimming were determined from the DNA. The data contain about 150,000 clones, roughly 80% of them singletons. The source of the sample is a study of blood T cell repertoires in COVID-19. Background on the study: Sample material is recorded as cDNA or gDNA derived from T cells, B-cell-depleted T cells, or PBMCs.

The clonotype originates from a man aged 55 to 70 with acute or convalescent COVID-19. The sample consisted of peripheral blood.

The DNA of the CDR3 is TGTGCCAGCCACCGGGCCGAGGGTTCACCCCTCCACTTT. Translation gives CASHRAEGSPLHF. The chain joins TRBV19 to TRBJ1-6; D gene unclear. V gave up 9 bases and J gave up 9 bases, with 15 bases separating them. Germline CDR1 LNHDA, CDR2 SQIVND (reference sequence). The CDR3 extends over 13 amino acids.